This TCR beta chain was sequenced in a study of T-cell reconstitution after alpha-beta-depleted transplantation in children. This clonotype was counted between two and nine times. Deletions cut 4 bases from V and 8 bases from J, with 11 bases between. Germline-derived CDR1 and CDR2 are MDHEN and SYDVKM. The CDR3 loop spans 13 amino acids. As it was prepared, the TCRbeta library received unique molecular identifiers. TCRdb recomputed calls from the PCR reads with MiXCR, one row per CDR3 protein. The sample shows about 900,000 distinct CDR3 sequences, roughly 29% of them seen only once. The sequences come from PBMCs, mostly from graft donor cells, collected 360 days after TCRalphabeta/CD19-depleted stem cell transplant. The chain combines TRBV28 with TRBJ1-4, with a weak D call TRBD1 (6 bases). The sequence came from a boy less than two years old who had a stem cell transplant for SCID, so the T cells may come from the graft donor. DNA for the CDR3: TGTGCCAGCAGTTCGGGGGCGGAAGAAAAACTGTTTTTT. It specifies CASSSGAEEKLFF.